What follows describes a single T cell receptor (beta chain). These data are taken from a study of control samples from healthy donors and cancer patients. Germline lookup yields CDR1 SGHRS and CDR2 YFSETQ. The CDR3 spans 15 residues. J gave up 1 base and V 5 bases, and 2 bases lay outside the gene matches. The repertoire was sequenced with immunoSEQ multiplex PCR; TCRdb's copy has only in-frame clones and lacks some. The table records under 150,000 clones, 90% to 95% of them present only once. Sequences were obtained from PBMCs. The receptor's source is a middle-aged man with head and neck cancer. This chain connects TRBV5-1 to TRBJ2-1, with 11 bases aligning to TRBD2. The CDR3, as DNA: TGCGCCAGCAGATTAGCGGGGGGGTCCTACAATGAGCAGTTCTTC. This translates into CASRLAGGSYNEQFF.